Each of the 22 T cell receptor beta chains below was sequenced from the same sample in a study of metastatic and nonmetastatic thyroid tumors (dated by TCRdb to the early 2020s). The library came from PCR. Reads for this sample came from an Illumina HiSeq 4000. Starting from the raw public reads, TCRdb applied fastp trimming at Q25, assembled clones with MiXCR and retained in-frame beta chains. The sample table holds 45,000 to 50,000 clones, of which about 25% were seen once. About 3.3% of the sample comes from the top ten. None of the patients had been given any treatment before thyroid surgery. The sequencing sample was made of blood. Every receptor here comes from a male donor with papillary thyroid cancer or a benign thyroid nodule (not recorded which). Some clones in this sample may be carry-over from other donors' samples.

The chain joins TRBV18 to TRBJ1-1; no clear D gene. Per the germline V gene, CDR1 is KGHSH and CDR2 is LQKENI. V lost 5 bases and J lost 7, with 14 bases in between. This CDR3 contains 13 residues. CDR3 sequence: CASSTGQSSEAFF. DNA for the CDR3: TGTGCCAGCTCAACGGGCCAGTCGAGTGAAGCTTTCTTT.

This chain uses TRBV7-2 with TRBJ2-7; 9 positions match TRBD1. The V gene's germline CDR1 is SGHTA and CDR2 FQGNSA. Trimming removed 0 bases from V and 2 bases from J; junction bases left unmatched: 2. This CDR3 has 15 residues. The CDR3 bases are TGTGCCAGCAGCTTAGCGGGACAGGGCACCTACGAGCAGTACTTC. It encodes CASSLAGQGTYEQYF. Full variable domain (remainder filled in from reference TRBV7-2 and TRBJ2-7): GAGVSQSPSNKVTEKGKDVELRCDPISGHTALYWYRQSLGQGLEFLIYFQGNSAPDKSGLPSDRFSAERTGGSVSTLTIQRTQQEDSAVYLCASSLAGQGTYEQYFGPGTRLTVT.

By share, this clone ranks as medium-sized (0.01 to 0.1%). V usage is TRBV27 and J usage is TRBJ2-7; D ambiguous. The CDR3 is 14 residues long. V was trimmed by 5 bases and J by 2 bases, leaving 13 bases between them. Germline V gives CDR1 MNHEY, CDR2 SMNVEV (reference sequence). The CDR3 bases are TGTGCCAGCAGTAGAGCAGACGGCCCCTACGAGCAGTACTTC. Its translation: CASSRADGPYEQYF.

This clone was counted at least ten times. The V gene is TRBV10-1, the J gene TRBJ2-7, with 8 bases matching TRBD2. After removal of 6 bases from V and 3 bases from J, the junction contained 13 bases not matched to a gene. The CDR3 runs 16 residues. CDR1 is WNHNN, CDR2 SYGVQD, per germline (reference sequence). The CDR3 DNA sequence: TGCGCCAGCAGCGATAACCCTCGGGAGGGCCGCTACGAGCAGTACTTC. Its translation is CASSDNPREGRYEQYF.

The rearrangement joins TRBV30 to TRBJ2-5; perhaps TRBD1 as D (6 bases). This CDR3 comprises 15 residues. Per germline, CDR1 GTSNPN and CDR2 SVGIG (reference sequence). V was shortened by 3 bases and J by 7 bases, with 21 bases between the two germline ends. CDR3 nucleotide sequence: TGTGCCTGGAGACCAGGTGATGGGGTCAGGGGGACCCAGTACTTC. Protein: CAWRPGDGVRGTQYF.

This chain uses TRBV20-1 with TRBJ1-2, with D possibly matching TRBD1 (6 bases). Per the germline V gene, CDR1 is DFQATT and CDR2 is SNEGSKA (reference sequence). V was shortened by 7 bases and J by 6 bases, with 15 bases between the two germline ends. The CDR3 is made up of 12 amino acids. The CDR3 reads CSVAGTPDGYTF. The DNA of the CDR3 is TGCAGTGTTGCAGGGACACCAGATGGCTACACCTTC.

The chain links TRBV28 to TRBJ1-4, with D unclear. This CDR3 is 13 amino acids long. V was pared by 7 bases and J by 7 bases, with 13 bases between. Germline-derived CDR1 and CDR2 are MDHEN and SYDVKM. This CDR3 reads CASTLGRFEKLFF. DNA for the CDR3: TGTGCCAGCACCTTAGGCAGATTTGAAAAACTGTTTTTT.

This chain's CDR3 is CASSLEVGTDHSPLHF. The CDR3 bases are TGCGCCAGCAGCTTGGAAGTCGGGACGGACCATTCACCCCTCCACTTT. J is TRBJ1-6 and V is TRBV5-1; D is possibly TRBD1 (5 bases). The ends were cut back, 0 bases at V and 8 bases at J, with 15 bases in the middle. This CDR3 region has 16 residues. From germline, CDR1 is SGHRS and CDR2 YFSETQ.

As to this clone: A much larger clone differs by one base, so this may be a read error. The sample carries other DNA sequences with the same CDR3. The gene calls are TRBV3-1 and TRBJ2-2; D is undetermined. The germline V gene has CDR1 LGHDT and CDR2 YNNKEL (reference sequence). This CDR3 is built from 14 residues. Trimming stripped 9 bases from V and 0 bases from J, with 11 bases between. DNA of the CDR3: TGTGCCAGTAGGGCACTTGCGAACACCGGGGAGCTGTTTTTT. The encoded protein is CASRALANTGELFF.

This clone was recorded a few times. CDR3 residues: CASSDGGTSSGANVLTF. In DNA form, the CDR3 reads TGTGCCAGCAGTGACGGTGGGACCTCTTCTGGGGCCAACGTCCTGACTTTC. The V and J genes are TRBV6-4 and TRBJ2-6, with D perhaps assigned TRBD1 or TRBD2 (5 bases each). The CDR3 has 17 residues. Trimming left V 2 bases short and J 1 base short, with 12 bases between. The germline V gene encodes CDR1 MRHNA and CDR2 SNTAGT.

This chain joins TRBV30 and TRBJ1-5; TRBD1 aligns across 7 bases. The CDR3 is 14 residues long. Unmatched junction bases numbered 8, after V lost 3 bases and J lost 6 bases. Looked up from germline, CDR1 is GTSNPN and CDR2 is SVGIG (reference sequence). CDR3 coding DNA: TGTGCCTGGAGCCTCGGGAAGGGGGCTCAGCCCCAGCATTTT. Amino acid sequence: CAWSLGKGAQPQHF. The whole variable domain, remainder taken from reference TRBV30 and TRBJ1-5, is SQTIHQWPATLVQPVGSPLSLECTVEGTSNPNLYWYRQAAGRGLQLLFYSVGIGQISSEVPQNLSASRPQDRQFILSSKKLLLSDSGFYLCAWSLGKGAQPQHFGDGTRLSIL.

This clone occurred many times. The chain recombines TRBV28 with TRBJ2-7; D call uncertain. V lost 5 bases and J lost 2, with 13 bases in between. Germline CDR1 and CDR2: MDHEN and SYDVKM. The CDR3 covers 14 residues. In nucleotides, the CDR3 is TGTGCCAGCAGTCCTTGGGCCCGTCCCTACGAGCAGTACTTC. It specifies CASSPWARPYEQYF. The whole variable domain, filled in from reference TRBV28 and TRBJ2-7, reads DVKVTQSSRYLVKRTGEKVFLECVQDMDHENMFWYRQDPGLGLRLIYFSYDVKMKEKGDIPEGYSVSREKKERFSLILESASTNQTSMYLCASSPWARPYEQYFGPGTRLTVT.

This clone was observed many times. The chain couples TRBV20-1 to TRBJ1-2; D call uncertain. Germline CDR1 is DFQATT and CDR2 is SNEGSKA (reference sequence). The CDR3 sequence is 12 residues long. V lost 3 bases and J 4 bases, leaving 9 bases between the germline ends. The CDR3: CSARGSSYGYTF. The DNA of the CDR3 is TGCAGTGCTAGGGGGAGTAGCTATGGCTACACCTTC.

This clone has a count of ten or more. The CDR3 protein is CSARNGGAWRPNEQFF. DNA for the CDR3: TGCAGTGCCCGGAATGGGGGGGCCTGGCGGCCCAATGAGCAGTTCTTC. V and J are TRBV20-1 and TRBJ2-1, with D possibly being TRBD2 (7 bases). Germline V gives CDR1 DFQATT, CDR2 SNEGSKA (reference sequence). The CDR3 runs 16 residues. Trimming cost V 6 bases and J 6 bases, with 24 bases left between them.

This clone has ten or more counts. In the same sample, other DNA sequences code for this CDR3. V and J are TRBV6-1 and TRBJ1-1; no definite D call. Germline-derived CDR1 and CDR2 are MNHNS and SASEGT. The CDR3 extends over 12 amino acids. V was clipped by 7 bases and J by 11 bases, with 17 bases between them. CDR3 sequence reads: CASIPDGRRAFF. The CDR3 DNA is TGTGCCAGCATCCCAGACGGACGGCGGGCTTTCTTT.

This clone was picked up many times. The gene calls are TRBV5-4 and TRBJ2-1; 7 bases map to TRBD2. The V and J ends lost 3 bases and 0 bases, in that order; junction bases with no gene match: 6. In germline, CDR1 is SGHNT, CDR2 YYREEE (reference sequence). The CDR3 totals 16 residues. This CDR3 reads CASSWMGGSSYNEQFF. CDR3 sequence (DNA): TGTGCCAGCAGCTGGATGGGCGGGAGCTCCTACAATGAGCAGTTCTTC.

This clone was detected ten times or more. The chain employs TRBV2 and TRBJ2-3; the match to TRBD2 covers 12 bases. Germline V gives CDR1 SNHLY, CDR2 FYNNEI. This CDR3 contains 19 residues. With V trimmed by 0 bases and J by 8 bases, 15 bases remained unmatched. The CDR3 DNA reads TGTGCCAGCAGTGAAGCGGGTAATTTTAGGACTAGCGGGGAAGCTACGCAGTATTTT. Amino acid sequence: CASSEAGNFRTSGEATQYF. Drawing the rest from reference TRBV2 and TRBJ2-3, the complete variable domain is EPEVTQTPSHQVTQMGQEVILRCVPISNHLYFYWYRQILGQKVEFLVSFYNNEISEKSEIFDDQFSVERPDGSNFTLKIRSTKLEDSAMYFCASSEAGNFRTSGEATQYFGPGTRLTVL.

Ten or more counts support this clone. The genes are TRBV5-1 and TRBJ1-4; no definite D call. CDR1 and CDR2 (germline): SGHRS, YFSETQ. There are 15 residues in the CDR3. V was cut by 4 bases and J by 0 bases, with 10 bases left in between. CDR3 in amino acids: CASSPGSATNEKLFF. The CDR3 nucleotides read TGCGCCAGCAGCCCGGGGTCTGCAACTAATGAAAAACTGTTTTTT.

This chain joins TRBV3-1 and TRBJ2-7, with TRBD1 matching over 9 bases. Looked up from germline, CDR1 is LGHDT and CDR2 is YNNKEL (reference sequence). The CDR3 totals 16 residues. V was pared by 1 base and J by 1 base, with 5 bases of the junction left unmatched. The DNA for the CDR3 is TGTGCCAGCAGCCAAGGAACCGGGACAGGGTCCTACGAGCAGTACTTC. Encoded protein: CASSQGTGTGSYEQYF.

The V gene is TRBV9, the J gene TRBJ2-7; 9 nucleotides line up with TRBD1. After removal of 3 bases from V and 3 bases from J, the junction contained 10 bases not matched to a gene. Germline values: CDR1 SGDLS, CDR2 YYNGEE. The CDR3 is 16 residues long. CDR3 sequence: CASSGPPWTGDYEQYF. CDR3 nucleotides: TGTGCCAGCAGCGGCCCGCCGTGGACAGGGGACTACGAGCAGTACTTC.

The V call is TRBV18, the J call TRBJ2-2, with D possibly matching TRBD1 (6 bases). CDR3 length: 15 residues. Per germline, CDR1 KGHSH and CDR2 LQKENI. V was shortened by 1 base and J by 1 base, with 7 bases between the two germline ends. CDR3 bases: TGTGCCAGCTCACCACAGGGGGAGAACACCGGGGAGCTGTTTTTT. Encoded protein: CASSPQGENTGELFF.

The table lists this clone with many counts. The chain is built from TRBV7-9 and TRBJ2-5, with D uncertain. V lost 2 bases and J 0 bases, leaving 7 bases between the germline ends. Germline CDR1 is SEHNR and CDR2 is FQNEAQ (reference sequence). The CDR3 contains 14 residues. CDR3 in amino acids: CASSLTSYQETQYF. The CDR3 coding sequence is TGTGCCAGCAGCTTAACCAGTTACCAAGAGACCCAGTACTTC.